This T cell receptor (beta chain) comes out of a study of T cells after yellow fever vaccination. Study-wide results and caveats: Though it reached lower strength, the secondary response hit its peak faster, day 5 versus 15.

One entry per CDR3 protein, called by TCRdb with MiXCR from the 5' RACE reads. Of about 300,000 distinct CDR3 sequences listed, under 5% were seen once; the top ten hold around 24%. The CDR3 extends over 16 amino acids. V gave up 6 bases and J gave up 7 bases; unmatched junction bases: 14. Notes on this clonotype: The antigen is undetermined.

The receptor's source is a young man who received the YFV17D yellow fever vaccine. V and J are TRBV12-3 or TRBV12-4 and TRBJ2-1; 8 nucleotides align to TRBD2. Source: PBMCs, taken 5 days after the yellow fever booster vaccination. This chain's CDR3 is CASSPRASGLGNEQFF. The CDR3 coding sequence is TGTGCCAGCAGCCCCAGGGCTAGCGGGCTGGGAAATGAGCAGTTCTTC.